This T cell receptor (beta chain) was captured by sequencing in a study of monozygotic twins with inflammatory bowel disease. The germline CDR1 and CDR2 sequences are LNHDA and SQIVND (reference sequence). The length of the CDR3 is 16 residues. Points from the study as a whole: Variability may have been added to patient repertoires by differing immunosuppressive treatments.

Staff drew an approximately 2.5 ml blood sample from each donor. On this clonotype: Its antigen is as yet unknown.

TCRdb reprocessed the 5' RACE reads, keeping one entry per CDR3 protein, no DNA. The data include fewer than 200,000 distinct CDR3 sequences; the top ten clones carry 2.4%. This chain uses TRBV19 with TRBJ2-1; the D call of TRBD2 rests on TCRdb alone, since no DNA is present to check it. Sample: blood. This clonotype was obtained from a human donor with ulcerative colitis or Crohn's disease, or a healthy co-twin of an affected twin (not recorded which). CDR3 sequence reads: CASSKRGTRDYNEQFF.